This T cell receptor beta chain came from a study of PD-L1 blockade in urothelial cancer. Sample time point: pretreatment peripheral blood. The ends lost 2 bases at V and 6 bases at J; junction bases unmatched: 4. Germline V gives CDR1 SGHAT, CDR2 FQNNGV. This CDR3 is built from 14 residues. Sequencing was performed with immunoSEQ multiplex PCR; in TCRdb, only in-frame clones are kept and a portion is missing. The sample consists of over 75,000 clones, more than 75% of them appearing once. The rearrangement links TRBV11-2 to TRBJ1-3; 7 nucleotides match TRBD1. This sequence was found in a man aged 55-75 years with urothelial cancer. The specimen was PBMCs, collected around atezolizumab (anti-PD-L1) treatment. The CDR3 region has the DNA TGTGCCAGCAGCTTAAGACAGGGACCAAACACCATATATTTT. Its translation is CASSLRQGPNTIYF.